The rows below give T cell receptor beta chains drawn from one sample of a study of radiotherapy plus CTLA-4 blockade in lung cancer. The table came from immunoSEQ multiplex PCR; TCRdb's copy has only in-frame clones and leaves some out. The sample shows around 56,000 clones, less than 80% of them seen only once. This sample comprised peripheral blood, obtained from a patient treated with radiotherapy plus ipilimumab. These receptors were obtained from a human donor with non-small cell lung cancer who had a complete response to radiotherapy plus ipilimumab. The CDR3 runs from the conserved cysteine through the conserved F or W. The order of the fields is V gene, clone size, J gene, CDR3 protein. Clone sizes are given selectively: once, few, many, or a class where the clone is expanded.

>TRBV7-2|.|TRBJ2-1
CASSLELTGGPYNEQFF
>TRBV7-2|.|TRBJ2-7
CASSFSGSYEQYF
>TRBV5-4|.|TRBJ1-2
CASKNSRDYGYTF
>TRBV6-1|few|TRBJ2-1
CASSGASAPKRNEQFF
>TRBV7-2|.|TRBJ2-4
CASSLEGLAVEGHIQYF
>TRBV28|.|TRBJ2-7
CASTLNRDYEQYF
>TRBV5-1|.|TRBJ1-1
CASSLDTGNTEAFF
>TRBV6-1|few|TRBJ2-5
CASSEARLGQGVETQYF
>TRBV11-2|.|TRBJ2-2
CASSLDQGGWWELFF
>TRBV4-1|.|TRBJ2-6
CASSQERGHSGANVLTF
>TRBV7-2|.|TRBJ1-1
CASSLGQGLNTEAFF
>TRBV30|once|TRBJ2-2
CAWSEATVFTGELFF
>TRBV4-1|.|TRBJ2-3
CASSQGGASGRSWIGTDTQYF
>TRBV15|.|TRBJ1-1
CATSRDLAVEAFF
>TRBV19|few|TRBJ1-5
CASSTQGEQPQHF
>TRBV7-2|.|TRBJ1-3
CASSLGGTGNTIYF
>TRBV25-1|.|TRBJ2-1
CASSGQGREQFF
>TRBV19|.|TRBJ1-5
CASSIALGQGDQPQHF